This T cell receptor beta chain derives from a study of T-cell memory formation after mild COVID-19. Background on the study: TCR clusters largely stayed donor specific.

This clonotype was observed a few times. Its specificity is not known. Notes on the study in general: Later expanders leaned toward CD4+, whereas clones contracting from day 15 to 85 were balanced CD4/CD8.

A 5'RACE reaction primed in the constant segment made cDNA libraries of TCR alpha and TCR beta, and these carried sample barcodes and UMIs. TCRdb independently ran MiXCR on the 5' RACE reads; one entry per CDR3 protein. The sample holds fewer than 700,000 distinct CDR3 sequences, about 20% seen once. V lost 0 bases and J lost 0, with 15 bases in between. The CDR3 is 18 residues long. Germline V gene data show CDR1 as SGHDT and CDR2 as YYEEEE. This clonotype was sampled from an adult woman who had mild COVID-19 (a few samples of this study predate the infection). Cell type and time point are not known. The sample was PBMCs or a T cell subset sorted from them (not recorded which). The chain combines TRBV5-6 with TRBJ2-2; either TRBD1 or TRBD2 may fit D (5 bases each). The CDR3 loop is CASSLEVGTDTNTGELFF. DNA for the CDR3: TGTGCCAGCAGCTTGGAGGTCGGGACGGATACGAACACCGGGGAGCTGTTTTTT.